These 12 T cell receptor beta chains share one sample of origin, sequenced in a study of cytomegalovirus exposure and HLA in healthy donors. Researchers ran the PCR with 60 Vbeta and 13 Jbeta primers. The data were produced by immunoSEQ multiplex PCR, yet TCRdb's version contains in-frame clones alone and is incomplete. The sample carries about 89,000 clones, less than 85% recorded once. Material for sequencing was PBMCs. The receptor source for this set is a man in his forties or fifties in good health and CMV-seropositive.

The CDR3 loop reads CASSYSRVTGELFF. The CDR3 nucleotides read TGTGCCAGCAGTTATTCCAGGGTAACTGGGGAGCTGTTTTTT. The chain has TRBV6-6 and TRBJ2-2; a weak D match, TRBD1 (5 bases). Trimming took off 3 bases at V and 8 bases at J, with 13 bases between the two ends. The CDR3 is 14 residues long. Germline loops: CDR1 MNHNY, CDR2 SVGAGI (reference sequence).

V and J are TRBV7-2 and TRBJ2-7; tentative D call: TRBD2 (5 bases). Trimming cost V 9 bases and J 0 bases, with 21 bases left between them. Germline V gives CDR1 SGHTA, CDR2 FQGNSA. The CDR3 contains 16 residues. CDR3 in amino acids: CASLPGIGLSSYEQYF. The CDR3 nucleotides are TGTGCCAGTCTACCGGGGATTGGGTTGAGCTCCTACGAGCAGTACTTC.

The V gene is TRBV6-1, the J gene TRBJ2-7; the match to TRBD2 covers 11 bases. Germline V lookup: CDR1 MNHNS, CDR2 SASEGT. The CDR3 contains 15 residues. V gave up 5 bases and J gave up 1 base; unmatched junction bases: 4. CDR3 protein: CASSPGLAESYEQYF. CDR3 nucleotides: TGTGCCAGCAGTCCGGGACTAGCGGAATCCTACGAGCAGTACTTC.

As DNA, the CDR3 is TGCGCCAGCAGCCAAGAAAGGGGGTCAGGGGCCGGCAATCAGCCCCAGCATTTT. It specifies CASSQERGSGAGNQPQHF. The chain is built from TRBV4-1 and TRBJ1-5, with D possibly TRBD1 on 6 matching bases. The V end lost 0 bases, the J end lost 2 bases, and 17 bases lay between the germline ends. Germline values: CDR1 MGHRA, CDR2 YSYEKL. This CDR3 is 18 amino acids long.

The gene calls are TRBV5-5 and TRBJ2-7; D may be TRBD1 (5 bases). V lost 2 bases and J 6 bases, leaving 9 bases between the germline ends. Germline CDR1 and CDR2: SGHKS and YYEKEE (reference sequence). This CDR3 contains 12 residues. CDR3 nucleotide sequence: TGTGCCAGCAGCTTCATAGGGGTCGAGCAGTACTTC. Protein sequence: CASSFIGVEQYF.

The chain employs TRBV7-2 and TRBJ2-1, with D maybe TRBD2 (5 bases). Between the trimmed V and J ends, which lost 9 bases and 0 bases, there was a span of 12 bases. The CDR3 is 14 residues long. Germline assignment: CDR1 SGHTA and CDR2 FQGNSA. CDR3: CASGSAGSYNEQFF. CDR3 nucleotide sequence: TGTGCCAGTGGCTCGGCGGGCTCCTACAATGAGCAGTTCTTC.

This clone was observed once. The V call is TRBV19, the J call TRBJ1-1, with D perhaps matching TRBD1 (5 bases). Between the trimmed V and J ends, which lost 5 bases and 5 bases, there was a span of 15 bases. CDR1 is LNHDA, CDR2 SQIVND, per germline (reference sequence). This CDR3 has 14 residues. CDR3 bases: TGTGCCAGTAGTTCGCCGGGGGGGAGTACTGAAGCTTTCTTT. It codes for CASSSPGGSTEAFF.

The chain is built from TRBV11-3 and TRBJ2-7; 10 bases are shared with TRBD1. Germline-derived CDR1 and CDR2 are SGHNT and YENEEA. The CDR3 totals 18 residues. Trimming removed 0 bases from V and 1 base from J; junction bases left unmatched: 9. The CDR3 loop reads CASSLDRDRGFSSYEQYF. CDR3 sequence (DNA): TGTGCCAGCAGCTTAGATAGGGACAGGGGTTTTTCTTCCTACGAGCAGTACTTC.

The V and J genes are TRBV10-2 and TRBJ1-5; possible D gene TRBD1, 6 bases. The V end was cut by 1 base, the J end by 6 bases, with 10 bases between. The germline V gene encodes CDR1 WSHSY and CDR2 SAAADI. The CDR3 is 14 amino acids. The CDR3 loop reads CASSEWGGGQPQHF. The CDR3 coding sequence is TGCGCCAGCAGTGAGTGGGGAGGGGGTCAGCCCCAGCATTTT.

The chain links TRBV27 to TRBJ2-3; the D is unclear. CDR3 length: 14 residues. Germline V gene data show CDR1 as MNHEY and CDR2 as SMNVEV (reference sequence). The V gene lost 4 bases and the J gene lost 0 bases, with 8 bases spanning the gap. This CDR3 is CASSYKTSTDTQYF. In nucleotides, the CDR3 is TGTGCCAGCAGTTATAAGACTAGCACAGATACGCAGTATTTT.

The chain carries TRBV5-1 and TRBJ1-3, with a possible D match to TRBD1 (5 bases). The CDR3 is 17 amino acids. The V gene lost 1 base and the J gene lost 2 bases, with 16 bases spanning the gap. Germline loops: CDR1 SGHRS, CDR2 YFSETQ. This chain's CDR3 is CASSLIDSAWAGNTIYF. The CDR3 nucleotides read TGCGCCAGCAGCTTGATCGACAGTGCCTGGGCTGGAAACACCATATATTTT.

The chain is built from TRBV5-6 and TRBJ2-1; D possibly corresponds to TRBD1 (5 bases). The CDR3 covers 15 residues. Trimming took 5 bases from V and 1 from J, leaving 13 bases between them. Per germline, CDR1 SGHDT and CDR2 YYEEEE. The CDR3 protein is CASRERGRSYNEQFF. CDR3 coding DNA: TGTGCCAGCAGAGAAAGGGGTAGGTCCTACAATGAGCAGTTCTTC.